This TCR beta chain was profiled in a study of breast tumors, draining lymph nodes, adjacent tissues. From the multiplex PCR reads, TCRdb called clonotypes with MiXCR, one entry per CDR3 protein. The repertoire consists of approximately 280,000 distinct CDR3 sequences, with around 31% occurring once and the leading ten covering more than 0.95%. Samples came from axillary lymph nodes draining the breast cancer. This CDR3 spans 15 amino acids. Germline lookup yields CDR1 DFQATT and CDR2 SNEGSKA (reference sequence). J was trimmed by 0 bases and V by 6 bases; bases with no gene match: 8. In this sample, this clonotype turned up many times.

Sample: axillary lymph node tissue. This clonotype was obtained from a female donor with breast cancer. Some clones in this sample may be carry-over from other donors' samples. The V and J genes are TRBV20-1 and TRBJ2-1, with 7 bases matching TRBD2. DNA for the CDR3: TGCAGTGCGGGGGGGTCTAGCGGCTCCTACAATGAGCAGTTCTTC. Residues: CSAGGSSGSYNEQFF.